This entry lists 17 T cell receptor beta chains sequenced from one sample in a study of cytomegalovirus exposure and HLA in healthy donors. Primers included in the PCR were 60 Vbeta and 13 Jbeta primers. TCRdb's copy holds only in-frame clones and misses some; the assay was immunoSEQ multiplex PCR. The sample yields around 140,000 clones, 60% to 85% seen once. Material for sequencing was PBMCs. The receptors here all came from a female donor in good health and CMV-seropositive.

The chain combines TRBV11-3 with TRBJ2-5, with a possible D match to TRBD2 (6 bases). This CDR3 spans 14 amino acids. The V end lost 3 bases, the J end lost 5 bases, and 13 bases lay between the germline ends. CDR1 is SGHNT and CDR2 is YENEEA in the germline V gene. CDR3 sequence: CASSLEGAGETQYF. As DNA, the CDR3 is TGTGCCAGCAGCTTGGAGGGAGCTGGCGAGACCCAGTACTTC.

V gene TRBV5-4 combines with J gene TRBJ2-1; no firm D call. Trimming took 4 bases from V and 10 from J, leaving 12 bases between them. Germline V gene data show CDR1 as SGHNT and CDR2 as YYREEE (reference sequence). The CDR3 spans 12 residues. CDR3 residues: CASSLPVAEQFF. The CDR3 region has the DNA TGTGCCAGCAGCCTCCCAGTAGCCGAGCAGTTCTTC.

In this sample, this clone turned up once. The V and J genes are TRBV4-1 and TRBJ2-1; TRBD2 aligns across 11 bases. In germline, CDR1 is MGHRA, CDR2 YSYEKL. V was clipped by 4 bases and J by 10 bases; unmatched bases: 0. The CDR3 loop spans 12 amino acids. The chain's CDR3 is CASSRTSGEQFF. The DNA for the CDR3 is TGCGCCAGCAGCCGGACTAGCGGGGAGCAGTTCTTC.

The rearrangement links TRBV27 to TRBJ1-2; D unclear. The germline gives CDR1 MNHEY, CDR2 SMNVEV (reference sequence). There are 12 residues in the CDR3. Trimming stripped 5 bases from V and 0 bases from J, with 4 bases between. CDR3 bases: TGTGCCAGCAGTCGTCCTAACTATGGCTACACCTTC. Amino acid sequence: CASSRPNYGYTF.

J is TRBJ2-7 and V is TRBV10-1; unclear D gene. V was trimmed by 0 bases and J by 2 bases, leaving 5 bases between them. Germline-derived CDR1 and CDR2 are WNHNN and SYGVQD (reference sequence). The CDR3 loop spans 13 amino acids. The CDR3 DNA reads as TGCGCCAGCAGTGAGTCTGCTACCTACGAGCAGTACTTC. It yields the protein CASSESATYEQYF.

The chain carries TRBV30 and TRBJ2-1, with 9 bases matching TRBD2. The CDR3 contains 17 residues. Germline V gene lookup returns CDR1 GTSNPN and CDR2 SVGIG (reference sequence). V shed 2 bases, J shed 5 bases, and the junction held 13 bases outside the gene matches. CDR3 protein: CAWSLLAGGPKDNEQFF. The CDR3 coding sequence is TGTGCCTGGAGTTTGTTGGCGGGGGGGCCAAAGGACAATGAGCAGTTCTTC.

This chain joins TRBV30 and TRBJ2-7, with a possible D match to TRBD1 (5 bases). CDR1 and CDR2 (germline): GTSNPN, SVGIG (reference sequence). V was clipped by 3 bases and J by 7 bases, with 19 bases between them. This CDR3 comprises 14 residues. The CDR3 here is CAWSLGLGRGEQYF. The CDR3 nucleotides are TGTGCCTGGAGCTTAGGGCTGGGGCGAGGAGAGCAGTACTTC.

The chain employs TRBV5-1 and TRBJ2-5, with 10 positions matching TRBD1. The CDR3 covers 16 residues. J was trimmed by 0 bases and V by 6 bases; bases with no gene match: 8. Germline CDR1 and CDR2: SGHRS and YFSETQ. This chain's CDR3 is CASTGQGLADQETQYF. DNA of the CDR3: TGCGCCAGCACGGGACAGGGGCTAGCAGACCAAGAGACCCAGTACTTC.

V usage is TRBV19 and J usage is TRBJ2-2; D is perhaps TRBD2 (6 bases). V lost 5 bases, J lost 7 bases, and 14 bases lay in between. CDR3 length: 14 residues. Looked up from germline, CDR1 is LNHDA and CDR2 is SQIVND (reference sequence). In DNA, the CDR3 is TGTGCCAGTAGTGATACAGCGGGTATCGGGGAGCTGTTTTTT. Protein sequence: CASSDTAGIGELFF.

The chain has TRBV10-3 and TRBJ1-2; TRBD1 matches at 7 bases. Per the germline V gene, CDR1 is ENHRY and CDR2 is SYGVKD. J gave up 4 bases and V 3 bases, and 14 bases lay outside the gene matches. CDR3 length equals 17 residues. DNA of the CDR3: TGTGCCATCAGTGAAGGTCGGAGGGTGACAGGGATCTATGGCTACACCTTC. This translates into CAISEGRRVTGIYGYTF.

The CDR3 DNA reads TGTGCCAGCAGCTGGGGGACTGTCCAAGAGACCCAGTACTTC. This codes for CASSWGTVQETQYF. This chain connects TRBV7-2 to TRBJ2-5; possible D gene TRBD2, 6 bases. This CDR3 has 14 amino acids. The germline V gene has CDR1 SGHTA and CDR2 FQGNSA. Trimming removed 4 bases from V and 1 base from J, with 10 bases in between.

The CDR3 region has the DNA TGTGCCAGCAGTTTATCCGGACTAGCGGGGACGGCCCCGCTAGGGCAGTACTTC. Translation gives CASSLSGLAGTAPLGQYF. The rearrangement links TRBV28 to TRBJ2-7; 12 bases fit TRBD2. The CDR3 is 18 amino acids. The J segment lost 9 bases and the V segment lost 1 base, leaving 16 bases of the junction unmatched. Per the germline V gene, CDR1 is MDHEN and CDR2 is SYDVKM.

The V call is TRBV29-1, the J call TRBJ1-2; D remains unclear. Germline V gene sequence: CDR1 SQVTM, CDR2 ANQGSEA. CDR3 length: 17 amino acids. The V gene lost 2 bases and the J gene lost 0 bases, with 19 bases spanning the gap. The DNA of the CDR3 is TGCAGCGTTGAAAAATCGCCCTACGCGATCACTAACTATGGCTACACCTTC. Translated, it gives CSVEKSPYAITNYGYTF.

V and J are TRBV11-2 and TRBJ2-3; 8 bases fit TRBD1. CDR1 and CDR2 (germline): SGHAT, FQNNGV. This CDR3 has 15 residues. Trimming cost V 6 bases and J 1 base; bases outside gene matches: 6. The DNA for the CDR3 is TGTGCCAGCAGTCCTGACAGGGGTGGCACAGATACGCAGTATTTT. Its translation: CASSPDRGGTDTQYF.

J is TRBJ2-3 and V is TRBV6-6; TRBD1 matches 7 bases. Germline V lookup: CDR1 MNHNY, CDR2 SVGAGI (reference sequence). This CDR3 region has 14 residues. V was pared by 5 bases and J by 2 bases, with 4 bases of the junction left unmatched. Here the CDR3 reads CASSRQGYTDTQYF. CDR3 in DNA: TGTGCCAGCAGTAGACAGGGTTACACAGATACGCAGTATTTT.

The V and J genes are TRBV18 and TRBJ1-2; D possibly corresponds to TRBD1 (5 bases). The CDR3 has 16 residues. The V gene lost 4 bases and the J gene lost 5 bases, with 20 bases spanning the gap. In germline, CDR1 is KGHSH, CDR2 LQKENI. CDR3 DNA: TGTGCCAGCTCACAACAAAGACAGACCCTGAGTTATGGCTACACCTTC. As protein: CASSQQRQTLSYGYTF.

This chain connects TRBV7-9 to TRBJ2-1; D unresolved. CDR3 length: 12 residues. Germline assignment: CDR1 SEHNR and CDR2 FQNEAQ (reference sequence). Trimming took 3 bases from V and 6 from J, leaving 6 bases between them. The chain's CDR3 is CASSLLSNEQFF. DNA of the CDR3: TGTGCCAGCAGCTTGCTATCCAATGAGCAGTTCTTC.